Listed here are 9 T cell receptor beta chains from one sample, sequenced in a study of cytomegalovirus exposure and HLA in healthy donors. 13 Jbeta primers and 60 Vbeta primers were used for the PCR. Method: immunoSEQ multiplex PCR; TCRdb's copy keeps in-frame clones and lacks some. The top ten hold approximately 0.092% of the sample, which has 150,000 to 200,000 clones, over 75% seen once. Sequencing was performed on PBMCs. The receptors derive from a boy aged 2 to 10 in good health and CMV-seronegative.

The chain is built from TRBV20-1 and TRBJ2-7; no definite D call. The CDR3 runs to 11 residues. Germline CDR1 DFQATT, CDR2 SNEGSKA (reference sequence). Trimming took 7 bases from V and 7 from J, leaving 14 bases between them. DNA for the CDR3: TGCAGTGGAGGCCTCTCGGGTGAGCAGTACTTC. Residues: CSGGLSGEQYF.

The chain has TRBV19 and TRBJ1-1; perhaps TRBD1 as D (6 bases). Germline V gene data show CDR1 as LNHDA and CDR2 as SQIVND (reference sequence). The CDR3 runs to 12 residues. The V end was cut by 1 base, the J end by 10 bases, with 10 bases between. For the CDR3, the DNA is TGTGCCAGTAGTATAGGGGCAGGGGCAGCTTTCTTT. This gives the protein CASSIGAGAAFF. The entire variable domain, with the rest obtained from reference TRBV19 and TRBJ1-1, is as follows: DGGITQSPKYLFRKEGQNVTLSCEQNLNHDAMYWYRQDPGQGLRLIYYSQIVNDFQKGDIAEGYSVSREKKESFPLTVTSAQKNPTAFYLCASSIGAGAAFFGQGTRLTVV.

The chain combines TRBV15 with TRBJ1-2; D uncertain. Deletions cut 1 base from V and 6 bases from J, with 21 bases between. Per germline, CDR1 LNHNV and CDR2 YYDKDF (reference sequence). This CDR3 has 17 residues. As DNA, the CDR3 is TGTGCCACCAGCAGAGTACAGCCCATATTGGTCAAGGATGGCTACACCTTC. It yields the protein CATSRVQPILVKDGYTF.

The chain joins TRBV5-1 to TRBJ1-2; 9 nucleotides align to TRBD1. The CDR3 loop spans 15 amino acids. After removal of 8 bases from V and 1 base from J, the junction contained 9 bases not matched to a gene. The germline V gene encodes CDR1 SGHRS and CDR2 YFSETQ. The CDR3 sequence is CASGGQGPYNYGYTF. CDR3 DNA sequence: TGCGCCAGTGGAGGACAGGGGCCCTATAACTATGGCTACACCTTC.

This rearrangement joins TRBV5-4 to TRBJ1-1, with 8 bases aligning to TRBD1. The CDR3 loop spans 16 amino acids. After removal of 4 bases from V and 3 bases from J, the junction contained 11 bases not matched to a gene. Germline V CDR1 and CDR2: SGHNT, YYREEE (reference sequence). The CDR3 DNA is TGTGCCAGCAGCCCCTTGACAGGGGTAGGGGACACTGAAGCTTTCTTT. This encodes CASSPLTGVGDTEAFF.

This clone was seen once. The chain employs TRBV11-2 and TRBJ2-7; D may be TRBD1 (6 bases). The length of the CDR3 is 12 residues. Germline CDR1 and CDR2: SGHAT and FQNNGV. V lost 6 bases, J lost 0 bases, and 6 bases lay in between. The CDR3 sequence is CASRDSSYEQYF. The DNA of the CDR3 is TGTGCCAGCAGGGACAGCTCCTACGAGCAGTACTTC.

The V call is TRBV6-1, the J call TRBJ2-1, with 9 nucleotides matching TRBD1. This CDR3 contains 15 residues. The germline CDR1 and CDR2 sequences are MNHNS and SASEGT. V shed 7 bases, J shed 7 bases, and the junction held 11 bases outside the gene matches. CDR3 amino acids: CASNTPRDRVNEQFF. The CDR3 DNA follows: TGTGCCAGCAACACGCCCCGGGACAGGGTAAATGAGCAGTTCTTC.

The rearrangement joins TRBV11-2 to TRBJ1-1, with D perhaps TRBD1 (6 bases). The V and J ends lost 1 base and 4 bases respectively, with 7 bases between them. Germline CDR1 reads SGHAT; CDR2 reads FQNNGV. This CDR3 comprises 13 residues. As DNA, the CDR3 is TGTGCCAGCAGCTTAGGACAGGTCACTGAAGCTTTCTTT. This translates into CASSLGQVTEAFF.

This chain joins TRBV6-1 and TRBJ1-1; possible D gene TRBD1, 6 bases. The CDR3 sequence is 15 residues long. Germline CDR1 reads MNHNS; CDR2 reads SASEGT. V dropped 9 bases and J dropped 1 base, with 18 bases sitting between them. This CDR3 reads CASGRGGAGNTEAFF. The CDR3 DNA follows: TGTGCCAGTGGACGGGGGGGGGCGGGGAACACTGAAGCTTTCTTT.